A single sample is the source of the 13 T cell receptor beta chains below, sequenced in a study of shared clonotypes between healthy human individuals. Clones were read by immunoSEQ multiplex PCR, and TCRdb kept only the in-frame ones, dropping some. The sample comprises 1.5 million to 1.9 million clones, 95% to 99% of which are singletons, and 0.45% rests with the top ten. Source material: naive CD4+ T cells sorted from blood. Subset denoted: CD45RA+ positively selected. The receptors come from a man aged 25-40 years in good health.

V is TRBV19 and J is TRBJ2-3, with TRBD2 identical over 7 bases. Trimming removed 2 bases from V and 1 base from J; junction bases left unmatched: 9. The CDR3 covers 17 residues. Germline V lookup: CDR1 LNHDA, CDR2 SQIVND (reference sequence). This CDR3 reads CASSISGRAWGTDTQYF. The CDR3 region has the DNA TGTGCCAGTAGTATAAGTGGGAGGGCGTGGGGCACAGATACGCAGTATTTT.

This clone was seen only a few times. This rearrangement joins TRBV19 to TRBJ2-1; D is unresolved. V lost 3 bases, J lost 9 bases, and 12 bases lay in between. The CDR3 extends over 13 amino acids. Looked up from germline, CDR1 is LNHDA and CDR2 is SQIVND (reference sequence). CDR3 amino acids: CASSIKAYGEQFF. In nucleotides, the CDR3 is TGTGCCAGTAGTATTAAAGCTTACGGTGAGCAGTTCTTC.

This clone was seen once. The gene calls are TRBV4-3 and TRBJ2-1; D may match TRBD1 or TRBD2 (5 bases each). CDR3 length: 18 residues. The germline V gene encodes CDR1 LGHNA and CDR2 YSLEER. V was cut by 0 bases and J by 6 bases, with 21 bases left in between. CDR3 amino acids: CASSQDPGTGPLGNEQFF. The DNA for the CDR3 is TGCGCCAGCAGCCAAGATCCGGGAACAGGCCCGCTGGGCAATGAGCAGTTCTTC.

This chain links TRBV7-9 with TRBJ2-1; 13 nucleotides align to TRBD2. The V gene's germline CDR1 is SEHNR and CDR2 FQNEAQ (reference sequence). The CDR3 is 19 residues long. With 5 bases clipped from V and 5 bases from J, the junction kept 15 bases outside the gene matches. As DNA, the CDR3 is TGTGCCAGCAGCGTTAGACTAGCGGGAGGACAAATACCTGACAATGAGCAGTTCTTC. Its protein is CASSVRLAGGQIPDNEQFF.

This chain uses TRBV5-6 with TRBJ2-3; D may correspond to TRBD1 or TRBD2 (5 bases each). The CDR3 contains 18 residues. V was trimmed by 0 bases and J by 0 bases, leaving 17 bases between them. Germline-derived CDR1 and CDR2 are SGHDT and YYEEEE. CDR3 sequence reads: CASSLAIVPGPSTDTQYF. DNA for the CDR3: TGTGCCAGCAGCTTGGCAATCGTTCCGGGACCTAGCACAGATACGCAGTATTTT.

This chain connects TRBV18 to TRBJ1-4; D is perhaps TRBD1 (5 bases). The CDR3 consists of 16 residues. Germline V gene lookup returns CDR1 KGHSH and CDR2 LQKENI. The V gene lost 3 bases and the J gene lost 3 bases, with 14 bases spanning the gap. The CDR3, as DNA: TGTGCCAGCTCACCTCGAGAGGGGAATTCTAATGAAAAACTGTTTTTT. Its protein is CASSPREGNSNEKLFF.

The chain combines TRBV6-4 with TRBJ2-1; no reliable D call. Germline CDR1 MRHNA, CDR2 SNTAGT. The germline V and J ends were trimmed by 5 bases and 0 bases, with 11 bases remaining between them. This CDR3 has 15 amino acids. The CDR3 bases are TGTGCCAGCAGTACCGACTTTAGCTCCTACAATGAGCAGTTCTTC. This codes for CASSTDFSSYNEQFF.

The chain carries TRBV11-2 and TRBJ2-2, with D hard to call. The CDR3 runs to 15 residues. Trimming shortened V by 3 bases and J by 1 base, and 9 bases separated the two germline ends. Germline CDR1 is SGHAT and CDR2 is FQNNGV. The CDR3 DNA reads TGTGCCAGCAGCTTGTTAGGGTTGAACACCGGGGAGCTGTTTTTT. Protein: CASSLLGLNTGELFF.

CDR3 nucleotides: TGTGCCAGTGTCCGAGAAGAGACCCAGTACTTC. Its protein is CASVREETQYF. The gene calls are TRBV6-5 and TRBJ2-5, with no clear D. The V and J ends lost 9 bases and 3 bases respectively, with 8 bases between them. This CDR3 comprises 11 residues. CDR1 is MNHEY and CDR2 is SVGAGI in the germline V gene.

V gene TRBV13 combines with J gene TRBJ2-7, with TRBD1 matching over 9 bases. CDR1 is PRHDT and CDR2 is FYEKMQ in the germline V gene (reference sequence). The CDR3 runs 15 residues. With 2 bases clipped from V and 4 bases from J, the junction kept 6 bases outside the gene matches. In DNA form, the CDR3 reads TGTGCCAGCAGCTTAACGGGACAGGGATCATACGAGCAGTACTTC. Its translation: CASSLTGQGSYEQYF.

With respect to this clone: Other DNA sequences in this specimen translate into the identical CDR3. The chain's CDR3 is CASSQGLARSSYNEQFF. The DNA of the CDR3 is TGCGCCAGCAGCCAAGGACTAGCTCGAAGCTCCTACAATGAGCAGTTCTTC. V gene TRBV4-1 combines with J gene TRBJ2-1, with 7 bases identical to TRBD2. The CDR3 has 17 amino acids. V lost 1 base and J lost 0; bases outside the gene matches: 6. Germline CDR1 is MGHRA and CDR2 is YSYEKL.

The rearrangement links TRBV14 to TRBJ2-7, with TRBD2 matching over 13 bases. Losses at the gene ends were 3 bases for V and 6 bases for J; bases not matched to a gene: 2. From germline, CDR1 is SGHDN and CDR2 FVKESK. The CDR3 is 14 residues long. CDR3 DNA: TGTGCCAGCAGCCAGGGACTAGCGGGAATCGAGCAGTACTTC. This codes for CASSQGLAGIEQYF.

The chain couples TRBV5-6 to TRBJ2-1; 8 bases line up with TRBD2. The ends lost 1 base at V and 0 bases at J; junction bases unmatched: 3. CDR3 size: 16 residues. Germline values: CDR1 SGHDT, CDR2 YYEEEE. The CDR3 loop is CASSLFGTSSYNEQFF. The CDR3 region has the DNA TGTGCCAGCAGCTTGTTTGGGACTAGCTCCTACAATGAGCAGTTCTTC.